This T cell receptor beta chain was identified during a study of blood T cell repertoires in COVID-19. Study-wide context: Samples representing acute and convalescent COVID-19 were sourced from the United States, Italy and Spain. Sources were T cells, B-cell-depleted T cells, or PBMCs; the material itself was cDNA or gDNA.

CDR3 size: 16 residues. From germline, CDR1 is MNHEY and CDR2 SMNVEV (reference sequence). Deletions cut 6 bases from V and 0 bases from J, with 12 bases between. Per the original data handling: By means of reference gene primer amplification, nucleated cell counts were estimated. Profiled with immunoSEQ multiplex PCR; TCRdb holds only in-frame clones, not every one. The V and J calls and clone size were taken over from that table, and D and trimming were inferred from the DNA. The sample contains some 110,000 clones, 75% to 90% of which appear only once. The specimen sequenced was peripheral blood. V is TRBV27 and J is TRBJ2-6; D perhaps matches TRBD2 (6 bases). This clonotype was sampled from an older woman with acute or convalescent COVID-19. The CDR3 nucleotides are TGTGCCAGCAGGCCGCCGGGGGTCTCTGGGGCCAACGTCCTGACTTTC. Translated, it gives CASRPPGVSGANVLTF.